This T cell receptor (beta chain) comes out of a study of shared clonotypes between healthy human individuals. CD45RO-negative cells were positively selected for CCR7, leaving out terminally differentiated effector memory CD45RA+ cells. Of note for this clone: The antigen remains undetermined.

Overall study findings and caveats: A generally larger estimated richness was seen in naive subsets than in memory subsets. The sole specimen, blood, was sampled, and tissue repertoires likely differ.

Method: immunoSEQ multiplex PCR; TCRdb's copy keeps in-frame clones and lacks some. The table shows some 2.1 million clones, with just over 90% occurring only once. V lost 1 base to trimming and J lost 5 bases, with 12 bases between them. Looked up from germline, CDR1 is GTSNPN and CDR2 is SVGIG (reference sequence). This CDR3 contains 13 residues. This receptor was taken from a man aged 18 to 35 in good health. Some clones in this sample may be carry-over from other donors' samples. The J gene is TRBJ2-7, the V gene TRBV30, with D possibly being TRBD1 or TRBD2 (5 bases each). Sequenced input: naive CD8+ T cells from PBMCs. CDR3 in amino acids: CAWSGDVPHEQYF. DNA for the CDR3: TGTGCCTGGAGTGGGGACGTACCCCACGAGCAGTACTTC.